One T cell receptor beta chain is described in this entry. As yet, its antigen is unknown. The data originate from a study of cytomegalovirus exposure and HLA in healthy donors. Notes on the study in general: A few chains tied to CMV proved CMV antigen-specific in vitro. In a later analysis, at a false discovery rate of 0.05, under 20,000 TCR beta sequences were associated with HLA alleles.

The CDR3 contains 14 residues. Germline V gives CDR1 MGHRA, CDR2 YSYEKL. Trimming stripped 3 bases from V and 2 bases from J, with 10 bases between. Amplification used 60 Vbeta primers and 13 Jbeta primers. Some clones are missing from TCRdb's copy, which holds only in-frame ones; the method was immunoSEQ multiplex PCR. The sample includes 90,000 to 120,000 clones. The receptor's source is a man aged 50 or older in good health and CMV-seronegative. The chain employs TRBV4-1 and TRBJ1-2; D not certain. The material sequenced was PBMCs. The DNA of the CDR3 is TGCGCCAGCAGCCACGGAGGTTCAAACTATGGCTACACCTTC. As protein: CASSHGGSNYGYTF.